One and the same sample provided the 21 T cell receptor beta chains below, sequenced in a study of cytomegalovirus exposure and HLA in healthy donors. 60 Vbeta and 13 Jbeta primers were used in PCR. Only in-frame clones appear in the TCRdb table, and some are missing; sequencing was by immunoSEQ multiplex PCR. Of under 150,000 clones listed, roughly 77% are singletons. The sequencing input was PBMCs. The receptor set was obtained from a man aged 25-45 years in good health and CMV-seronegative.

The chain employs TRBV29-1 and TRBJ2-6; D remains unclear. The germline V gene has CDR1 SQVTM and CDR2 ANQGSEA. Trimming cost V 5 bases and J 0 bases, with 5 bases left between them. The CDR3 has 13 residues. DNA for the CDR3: TGCAGCGTTCAGGACTCTGGGGCCAACGTCCTGACTTTC. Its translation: CSVQDSGANVLTF.

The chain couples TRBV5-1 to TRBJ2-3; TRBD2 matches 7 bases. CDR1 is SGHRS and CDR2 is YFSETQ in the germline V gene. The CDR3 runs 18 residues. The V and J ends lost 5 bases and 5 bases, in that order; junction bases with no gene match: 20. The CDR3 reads CASRGGDYDEPNRDTQYF. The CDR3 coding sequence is TGCGCCAGCAGGGGGGGGGACTACGATGAACCCAACAGAGATACGCAGTATTTT. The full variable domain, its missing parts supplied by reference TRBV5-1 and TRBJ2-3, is KAGVTQTPRYLIKTRGQQVTLSCSPISGHRSVSWYQQTPGQGLQFLFEYFSETQRNKGNFPGRFSGRQFSNSRSEMNVSTLELGDSALYLCASRGGDYDEPNRDTQYFGPGTRLTVL.

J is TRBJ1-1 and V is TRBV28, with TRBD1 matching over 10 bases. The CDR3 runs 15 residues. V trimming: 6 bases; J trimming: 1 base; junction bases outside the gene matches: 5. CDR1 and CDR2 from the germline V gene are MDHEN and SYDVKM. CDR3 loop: CASRGTGASNTEAFF. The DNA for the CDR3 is TGTGCCAGCAGAGGGACAGGGGCGTCGAACACTGAAGCTTTCTTT.

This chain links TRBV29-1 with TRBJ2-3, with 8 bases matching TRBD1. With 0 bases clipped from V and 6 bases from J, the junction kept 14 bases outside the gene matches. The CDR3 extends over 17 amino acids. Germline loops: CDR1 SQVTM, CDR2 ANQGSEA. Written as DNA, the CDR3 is TGCAGCGTTGAAGATCTAGGCACGACAGGGGTTACCGATACGCAGTATTTT. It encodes CSVEDLGTTGVTDTQYF.

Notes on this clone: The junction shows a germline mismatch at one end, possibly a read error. CDR3 sequence: CASSYSGQGYYGYPF. CDR3 sequence (DNA): TGTGCCAGCAGTTACTCGGGACAGGGGTACTATGGCTACCCCTTC. The rearrangement links TRBV6-5 to TRBJ1-2; TRBD1 aligns across 10 bases. The CDR3 runs 15 residues. The germline gives CDR1 MNHEY, CDR2 SVGAGI.

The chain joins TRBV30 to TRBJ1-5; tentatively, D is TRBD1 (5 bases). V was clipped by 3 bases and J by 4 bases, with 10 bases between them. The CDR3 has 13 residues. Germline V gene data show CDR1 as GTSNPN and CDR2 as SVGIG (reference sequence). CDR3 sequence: CAWSSQGNQPQHF. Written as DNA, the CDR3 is TGTGCCTGGAGCTCCCAGGGAAATCAGCCCCAGCATTTT.

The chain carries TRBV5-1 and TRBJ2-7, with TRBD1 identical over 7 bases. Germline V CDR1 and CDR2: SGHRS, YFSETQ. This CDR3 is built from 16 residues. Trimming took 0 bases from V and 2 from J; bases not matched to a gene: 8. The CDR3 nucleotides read TGCGCCAGCAGCTTGGGGGCCCGGGACAGCCCCTACGAGCAGTACTTC. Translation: CASSLGARDSPYEQYF. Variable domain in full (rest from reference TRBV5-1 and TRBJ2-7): KAGVTQTPRYLIKTRGQQVTLSCSPISGHRSVSWYQQTPGQGLQFLFEYFSETQRNKGNFPGRFSGRQFSNSRSEMNVSTLELGDSALYLCASSLGARDSPYEQYFGPGTRLTVT.

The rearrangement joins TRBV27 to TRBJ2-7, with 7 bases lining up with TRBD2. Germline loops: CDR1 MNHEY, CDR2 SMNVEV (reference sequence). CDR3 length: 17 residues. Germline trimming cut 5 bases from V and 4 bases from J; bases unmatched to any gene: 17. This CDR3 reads CASSPTPRGWGGYEQYF. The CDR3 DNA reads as TGTGCCAGCAGTCCCACACCGAGAGGCTGGGGGGGTTACGAGCAGTACTTC.

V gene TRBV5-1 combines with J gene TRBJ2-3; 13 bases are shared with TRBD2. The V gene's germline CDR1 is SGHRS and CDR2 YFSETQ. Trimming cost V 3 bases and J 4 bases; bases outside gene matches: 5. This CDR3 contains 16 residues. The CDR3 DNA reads TGCGCCAGCAGCTCCGGAGGACTAGCGGGGGCAGATACGCAGTATTTT. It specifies CASSSGGLAGADTQYF.

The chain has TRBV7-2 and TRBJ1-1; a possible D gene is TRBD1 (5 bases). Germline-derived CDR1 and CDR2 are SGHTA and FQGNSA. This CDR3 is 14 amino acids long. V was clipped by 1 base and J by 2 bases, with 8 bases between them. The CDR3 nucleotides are TGTGCCAGCAGCTTAGATAGGGGAAACACTGAAGCTTTCTTT. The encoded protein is CASSLDRGNTEAFF.

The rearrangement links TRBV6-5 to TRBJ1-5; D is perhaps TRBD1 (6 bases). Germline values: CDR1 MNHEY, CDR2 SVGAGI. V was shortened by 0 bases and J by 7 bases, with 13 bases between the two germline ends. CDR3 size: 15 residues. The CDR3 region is CASSYSRGQGQPQHF. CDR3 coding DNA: TGTGCCAGCAGTTACTCGAGGGGACAAGGGCAGCCCCAGCATTTT.

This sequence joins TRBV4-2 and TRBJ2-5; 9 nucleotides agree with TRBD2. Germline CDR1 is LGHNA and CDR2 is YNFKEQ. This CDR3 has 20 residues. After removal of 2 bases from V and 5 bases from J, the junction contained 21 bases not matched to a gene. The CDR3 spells CASSQTPDHPLAGHRETQYF. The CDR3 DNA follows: TGTGCCAGCAGCCAAACCCCGGACCACCCTCTAGCGGGACACCGGGAGACCCAGTACTTC.

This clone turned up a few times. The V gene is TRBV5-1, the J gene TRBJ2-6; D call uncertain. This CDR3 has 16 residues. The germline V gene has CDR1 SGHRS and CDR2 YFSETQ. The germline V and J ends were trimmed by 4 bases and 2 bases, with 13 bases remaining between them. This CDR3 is CASSLIKRAGANVLTF. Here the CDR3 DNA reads TGCGCCAGCAGCCTGATAAAACGGGCTGGGGCCAACGTCCTGACTTTC.

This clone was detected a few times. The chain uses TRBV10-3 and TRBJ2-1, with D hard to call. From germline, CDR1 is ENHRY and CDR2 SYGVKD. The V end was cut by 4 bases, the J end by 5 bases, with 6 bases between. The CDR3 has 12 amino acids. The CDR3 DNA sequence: TGTGCCATCAGTGGCTTAGACAATGAGCAGTTCTTC. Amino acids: CAISGLDNEQFF.

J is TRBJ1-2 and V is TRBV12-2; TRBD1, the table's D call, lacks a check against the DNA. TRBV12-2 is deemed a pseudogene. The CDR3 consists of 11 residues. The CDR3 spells CAGPPIRGYTF. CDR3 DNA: TGTGCGGGCCCTCCTATCAGAGGCTACACCTTC.

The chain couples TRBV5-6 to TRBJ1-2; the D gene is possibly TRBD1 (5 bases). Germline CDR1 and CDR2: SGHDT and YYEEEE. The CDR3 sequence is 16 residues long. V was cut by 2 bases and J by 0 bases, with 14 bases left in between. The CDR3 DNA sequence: TGTGCCAGCAGCTTCGTCCCAGACAGCACTAACTATGGCTACACCTTC. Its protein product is CASSFVPDSTNYGYTF.

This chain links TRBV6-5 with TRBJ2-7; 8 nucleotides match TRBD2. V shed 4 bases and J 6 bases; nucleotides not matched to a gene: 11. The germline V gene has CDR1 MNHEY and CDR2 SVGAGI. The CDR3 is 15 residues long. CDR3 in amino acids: CASSSIAGLRGEQYF. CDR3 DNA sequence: TGTGCCAGCAGTTCCATAGCGGGATTGAGGGGCGAGCAGTACTTC.

The CDR3 is CASSLSGLRFDEQYF. CDR3 sequence (DNA): TGTGCCAGCAGCTTATCAGGGTTGAGGTTTGACGAGCAGTACTTC. The chain has TRBV7-9 and TRBJ2-7, with D perhaps TRBD1 (5 bases). V was shortened by 2 bases and J by 5 bases, with 16 bases between the two germline ends. The CDR3 loop spans 15 amino acids. Germline V CDR1 and CDR2: SEHNR, FQNEAQ (reference sequence).

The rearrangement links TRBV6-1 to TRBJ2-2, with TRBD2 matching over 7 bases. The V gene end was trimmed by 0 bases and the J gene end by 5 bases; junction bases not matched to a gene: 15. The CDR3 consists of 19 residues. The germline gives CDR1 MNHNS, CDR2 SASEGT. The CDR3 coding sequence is TGTGCCAGCAGTGAAGCCGAGATTCGACTAGCAGGATCTACCGGGGAGCTGTTTTTT. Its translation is CASSEAEIRLAGSTGELFF.

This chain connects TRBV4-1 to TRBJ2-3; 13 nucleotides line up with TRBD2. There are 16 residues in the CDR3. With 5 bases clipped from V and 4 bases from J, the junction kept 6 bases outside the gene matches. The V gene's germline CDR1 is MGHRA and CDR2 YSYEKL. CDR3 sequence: CASSSLAGGVSDTQYF. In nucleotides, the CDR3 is TGCGCCAGCAGCTCACTAGCGGGAGGGGTTTCAGATACGCAGTATTTT.

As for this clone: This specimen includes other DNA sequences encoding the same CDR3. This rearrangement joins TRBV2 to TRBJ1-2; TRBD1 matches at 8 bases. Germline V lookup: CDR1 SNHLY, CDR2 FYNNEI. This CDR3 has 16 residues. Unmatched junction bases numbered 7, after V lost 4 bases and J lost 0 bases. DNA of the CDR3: TGTGCCAGCAGTGTACCTGGACAGGGCGCTAACTATGGCTACACCTTC. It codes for CASSVPGQGANYGYTF. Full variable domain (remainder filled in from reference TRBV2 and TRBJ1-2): EPEVTQTPSHQVTQMGQEVILRCVPISNHLYFYWYRQILGQKVEFLVSFYNNEISEKSEIFDDQFSVERPDGSNFTLKIRSTKLEDSAMYFCASSVPGQGANYGYTFGSGTRLTVV.